This TCR beta chain is drawn from a study of T-cell reconstitution after alpha-beta-depleted transplantation in children. The germline V and J ends were trimmed by 4 bases and 7 bases, with 14 bases remaining between them. The CDR3 is made up of 13 amino acids. From germline, CDR1 is DFQATT and CDR2 SNEGSKA (reference sequence). Preparation of the TCRbeta library used unique molecular identifiers. TCRdb fed the PCR reads into MiXCR, producing one record per CDR3 protein. Of roughly 610,000 distinct CDR3 sequences in the sample, 8% to 11% were seen once. This clonotype was seen more than once but under ten times.

The chain has TRBV20-1 and TRBJ2-1, with D perhaps matching TRBD1 or TRBD2 (5 bases each). The sequencing here drew on PBMCs from the stem cell graft donor, taken from the stem cell graft. The clonotype originates from a human donor who donated a stem cell graft to a child with acute myeloid leukemia. The CDR3 DNA is TGCAGTGCTAAGTCCGGGACGGCAAATGAGCAGTTCTTC. As protein: CSAKSGTANEQFF.